The T cell receptor beta chain described here comes from a study of blood T cell repertoires in COVID-19. The CDR3 covers 12 residues. Germline assignment: CDR1 SGHRS and CDR2 YFSETQ. Trimming took off 3 bases at V and 1 base at J, with 5 bases between the two ends. The method was immunoSEQ multiplex PCR; TCRdb's version includes in-frame clones alone and lacks a portion of them. This sample has 350,000 to 400,000 clones, with approximately 88% found just once. The rearrangement links TRBV5-1 to TRBJ2-7; weak D call: TRBD2 (5 bases). The source is a woman aged 25 to 39 with acute COVID-19. Sequencing was done on a sample of PBMCs or T cells enriched from blood (not recorded which). The CDR3 reads CASSSGSYEQYF. In nucleotides, the CDR3 is TGCGCCAGCAGCTCGGGGTCCTACGAGCAGTACTTC.